What follows is one T cell receptor (beta chain) and its context. Its target is not known. The data stem from a study of T cell repertoires in cytomegalovirus infection. Each CDR3 protein is one row after TCRdb ran MiXCR on the reads. This sample has about 400,000 distinct CDR3 sequences, with about 34% found just once. This CDR3 has 12 residues. Trimming shortened V by 6 bases and J by 2 bases, and 6 bases separated the two germline ends. The clonotype was recovered from a human donor in good health (CMV status not recorded). Some clones in this sample may be carry-over from other donors' samples. The V call is TRBV12-3 or TRBV12-4, the J call TRBJ2-3; D ambiguous. The sequencing here drew on cultured PBMCs, taken from culture after CMV antigen stimulation. CDR3 DNA sequence: TGTGCCAGCAGGCTTAACACAGATACGCAGTATTTT. Translated: CASRLNTDTQYF.